This T cell receptor beta chain is from a study of T-cell memory formation after mild COVID-19. Whole-study findings and limits: Day 15 to 85 contractors were CD4/CD8 balanced; later expanders leaned CD4+.

In its sample, this clonotype was seen a few times. Its antigen is undetermined. TCRdb ran MiXCR on the 5' RACE reads and lists one entry per CDR3 protein. The data hold about 290,000 distinct CDR3 sequences, with roughly 15% observed a single time. The receptor was isolated from a man between 18 and 29 years old who had mild COVID-19 (a few samples of this study predate the infection). Cell type and time point are not known. The sequenced sample consisted of PBMCs or a T cell subset sorted from them (not recorded which).

CDR3 protein: CASMKGRARDEKLFF. The CDR3 DNA sequence: TGCGCCAGCATGAAAGGGAGGGCTCGGGATGAAAAACTGTTTTTT. This chain links TRBV4-1 with TRBJ1-4; no firm D call. With 7 bases removed from V and 6 bases from J, the gap between germline ends came to 18 bases. The CDR3 consists of 15 residues. The germline CDR1 and CDR2 sequences are MGHRA and YSYEKL.